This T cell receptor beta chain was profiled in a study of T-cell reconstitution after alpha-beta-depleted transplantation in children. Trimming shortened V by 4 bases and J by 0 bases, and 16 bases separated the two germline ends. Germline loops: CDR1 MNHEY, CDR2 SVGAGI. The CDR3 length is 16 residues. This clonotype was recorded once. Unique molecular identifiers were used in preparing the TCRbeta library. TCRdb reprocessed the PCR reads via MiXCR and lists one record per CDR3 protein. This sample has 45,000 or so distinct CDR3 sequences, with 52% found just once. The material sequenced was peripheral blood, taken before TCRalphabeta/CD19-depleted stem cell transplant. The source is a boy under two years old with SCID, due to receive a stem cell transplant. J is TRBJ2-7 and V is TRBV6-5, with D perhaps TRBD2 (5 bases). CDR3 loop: CASSSDRTLASYEQYF. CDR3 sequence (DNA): TGTGCCAGCAGTTCGGACCGAACCCTAGCCTCCTACGAGCAGTACTTC.